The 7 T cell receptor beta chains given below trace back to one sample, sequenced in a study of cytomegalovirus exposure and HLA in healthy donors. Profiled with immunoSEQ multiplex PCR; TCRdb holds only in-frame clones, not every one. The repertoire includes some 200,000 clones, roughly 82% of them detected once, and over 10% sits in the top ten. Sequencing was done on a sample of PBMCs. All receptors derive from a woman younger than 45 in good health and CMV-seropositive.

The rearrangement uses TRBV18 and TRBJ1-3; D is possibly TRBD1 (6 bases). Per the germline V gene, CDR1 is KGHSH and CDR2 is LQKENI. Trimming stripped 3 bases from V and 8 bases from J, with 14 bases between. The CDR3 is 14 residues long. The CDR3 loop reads CASSPKQGVDTIYF. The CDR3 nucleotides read TGTGCCAGCTCACCCAAACAGGGTGTGGACACCATATATTTT.

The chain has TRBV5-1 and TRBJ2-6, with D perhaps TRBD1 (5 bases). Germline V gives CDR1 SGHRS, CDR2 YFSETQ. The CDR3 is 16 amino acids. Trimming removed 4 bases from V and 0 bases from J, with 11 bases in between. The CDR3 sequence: CASSPTGSSGANVLTF. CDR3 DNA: TGCGCCAGCAGCCCCACAGGTTCCTCTGGGGCCAACGTCCTGACTTTC.

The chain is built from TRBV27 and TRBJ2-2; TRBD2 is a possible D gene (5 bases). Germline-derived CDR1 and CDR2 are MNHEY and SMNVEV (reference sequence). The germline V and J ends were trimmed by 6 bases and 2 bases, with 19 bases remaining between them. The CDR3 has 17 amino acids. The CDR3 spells CASRARGSDLNTGELFF. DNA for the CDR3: TGTGCCAGCAGGGCCCGAGGGTCAGACCTTAACACCGGGGAGCTGTTTTTT.

CDR3 bases: TGTGCCAGCAGTTTAAATGGGGAGACTGTCTTGTACACCGGGGAGCTGTTTTTT. It specifies CASSLNGETVLYTGELFF. The rearrangement links TRBV27 to TRBJ2-2; a possible D gene is TRBD2 (5 bases). CDR1 is MNHEY and CDR2 is SMNVEV in the germline V gene (reference sequence). V lost 2 bases, J lost 3 bases, and 19 bases lay in between. This CDR3 region has 18 residues.

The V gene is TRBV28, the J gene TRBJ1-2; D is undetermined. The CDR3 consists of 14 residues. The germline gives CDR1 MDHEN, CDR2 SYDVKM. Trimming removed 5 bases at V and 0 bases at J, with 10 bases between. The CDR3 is CASSPYTANYGYTF. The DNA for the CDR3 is TGTGCCAGCAGTCCCTATACGGCTAACTATGGCTACACCTTC.

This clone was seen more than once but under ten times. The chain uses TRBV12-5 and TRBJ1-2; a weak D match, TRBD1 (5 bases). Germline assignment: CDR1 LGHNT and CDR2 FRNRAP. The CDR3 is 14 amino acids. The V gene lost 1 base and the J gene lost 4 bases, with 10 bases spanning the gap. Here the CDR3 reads CASGLGGTVYGYTF. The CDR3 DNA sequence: TGTGCTAGTGGTTTGGGCGGGACCGTCTATGGCTACACCTTC.

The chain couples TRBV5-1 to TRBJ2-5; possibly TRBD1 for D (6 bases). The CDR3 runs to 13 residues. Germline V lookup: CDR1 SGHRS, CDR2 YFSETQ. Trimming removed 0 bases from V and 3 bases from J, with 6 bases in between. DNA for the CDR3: TGCGCCAGCAGCTTGGACAGGGAAGAGACCCAGTACTTC. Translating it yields CASSLDREETQYF.